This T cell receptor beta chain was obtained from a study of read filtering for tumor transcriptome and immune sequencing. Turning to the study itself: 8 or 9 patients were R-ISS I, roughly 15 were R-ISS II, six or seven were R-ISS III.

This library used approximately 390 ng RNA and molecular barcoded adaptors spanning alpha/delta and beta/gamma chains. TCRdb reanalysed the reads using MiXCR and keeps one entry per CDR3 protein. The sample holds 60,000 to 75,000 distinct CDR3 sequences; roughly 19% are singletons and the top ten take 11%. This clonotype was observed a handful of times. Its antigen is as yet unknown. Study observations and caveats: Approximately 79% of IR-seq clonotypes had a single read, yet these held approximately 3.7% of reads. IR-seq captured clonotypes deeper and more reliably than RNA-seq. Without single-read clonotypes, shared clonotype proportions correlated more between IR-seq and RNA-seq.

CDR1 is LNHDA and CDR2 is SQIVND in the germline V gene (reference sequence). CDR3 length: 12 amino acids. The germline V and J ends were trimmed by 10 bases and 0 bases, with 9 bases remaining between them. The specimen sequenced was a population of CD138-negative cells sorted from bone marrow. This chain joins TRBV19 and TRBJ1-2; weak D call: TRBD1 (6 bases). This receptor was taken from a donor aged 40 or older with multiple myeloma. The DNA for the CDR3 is TGTGCCATCGGACAGCCTAACTATGGCTACACCTTC. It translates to CAIGQPNYGYTF. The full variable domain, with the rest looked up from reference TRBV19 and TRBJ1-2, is DGGITQSPKYLFRKEGQNVTLSCEQNLNHDAMYWYRQDPGQGLRLIYYSQIVNDFQKGDIAEGYSVSREKKESFPLTVTSAQKNPTAFYLCAIGQPNYGYTFGSGTRLTVV.